Given below is one T cell receptor beta chain in context. Antigen specificity is unknown. Method: immunoSEQ multiplex PCR; TCRdb's copy keeps in-frame clones and lacks some. The sample has about 1.5 million clones, more than 95% seen once. This sample is drawn from a study of shared clonotypes between healthy human individuals. As for the study in general: Used for every donor were three CD4 naive, three CD4 memory, two CD8 naive and one CD8 memory plate. Study results and limitations: Sequencing depth was expected to affect clonotype sharing among donors.

The CDR3 extends over 17 amino acids. CDR1 is SGDLS and CDR2 is YYNGEE in the germline V gene. V shed 1 base and J shed 0 bases, with 14 bases lying between them. The study drew all its donors from Caucasian adults living in Nashville, Tennessee. This TCR came from a man aged 30 to 39 in good health. The sequencing sample was made of naive CD4+ T cells sorted from blood. Subset meaning: CD45RA+ positively selected. The chain joins TRBV9 to TRBJ1-3; D not resolved. The CDR3 loop reads CASSVYDRSYSGNTIYF. In DNA form, the CDR3 reads TGTGCCAGCAGCGTATACGATCGCAGTTACTCTGGAAACACCATATATTTT.